The text below deals with one TCR beta chain. Its target is unknown. Additional DNA sequences in this sample encode the identical CDR3. This specimen comes from a study of shared clonotypes between healthy human individuals. At the deep level, the assay was run. Original processing notes: ImmunoSEQ junction-only sequences lacked quality scores, so their filtering differed. The protocol was immunoSEQ multiplex PCR, while the TCRdb copy is restricted to in-frame clones and leaves out a portion. Clonal size and the V and J genes are those of that table, whereas D and trimming came from the DNA. The sample has millions of clones; 85% to 95% are singletons. Findings and caveats of the study: Investigators collected only blood, and repertoires in tissues likely differ. Among donors, the sharing of clonotypes was expected to be influenced by sequencing depth.

The junction had 3 bases not matched to a gene; V was cut back by 5 bases and J by 2 bases. This CDR3 has 14 residues. In germline, CDR1 is MNHEY, CDR2 SMNVEV (reference sequence). In the naive CD8 group, cells lacked CD45RO and were positively selected for CCR7, so terminally differentiated effector memory CD45RA+ cells were left out. The source of this sequence is a man aged 18 to 29 in good health. Some clones in this sample may be carry-over from other donors' samples. The specimen sequenced was naive CD8+ T cells from PBMCs. The rearrangement links TRBV27 to TRBJ2-7, with TRBD1 matching 10 bases. The CDR3 region is CASSPGQGAYEQYF. CDR3 sequence (DNA): TGTGCCAGCAGTCCTGGACAGGGGGCCTACGAGCAGTACTTC.